These 20 T cell receptor beta chains originate from one sample sequenced in a study of cytomegalovirus exposure and HLA in healthy donors. The PCR used 60 Vbeta and 13 Jbeta primers. Assay used: immunoSEQ multiplex PCR; TCRdb lists only in-frame clones, some missing. The sample has roughly 150,000 clones; approximately 81% are singletons. Input material: PBMCs. Every receptor here comes from a woman aged 18-29 years in good health and CMV-seronegative.

This chain uses TRBV28 with TRBJ1-2; tentatively, D is TRBD1 (6 bases). Trimming shortened V by 3 bases and J by 4 bases, and 15 bases separated the two germline ends. The CDR3 contains 15 residues. Germline assignment: CDR1 MDHEN and CDR2 SYDVKM. CDR3 loop: CASSFSQGRLYGYTF. The CDR3 DNA reads as TGTGCCAGCAGTTTTAGCCAGGGGAGACTCTATGGCTACACCTTC.

This sequence joins TRBV28 and TRBJ2-5; D might be TRBD1 (6 bases). The J call is in doubt because the DNA end fits TRBJ2-7 better. Germline loops: CDR1 MDHEN, CDR2 SYDVKM. There are 20 residues in the CDR3. The CDR3 region has the DNA TGTGCCAGCAGTTCGGGGACAACAATTTCCCAGTGGACCGCAGCCTACGAGCAGTACTTC. As protein: CASSSGTTISQWTAAYEQYF.

The J gene is TRBJ2-1, the V gene TRBV10-3; D perhaps matches TRBD1 (6 bases). This CDR3 is built from 14 residues. The germline CDR1 and CDR2 sequences are ENHRY and SYGVKD. The V and J ends lost 2 bases and 4 bases respectively, with 9 bases between them. The CDR3 DNA sequence: TGTGCCATCAGTGAGAGGGGGTCTTACAATGAGCAGTTCTTC. Amino acids: CAISERGSYNEQFF.

In this sample, this clone turned up a few times. The chain is built from TRBV27 and TRBJ2-1, with 7 bases fitting TRBD2. V dropped 6 bases and J dropped 4; count of bases not matched to a gene: 9. CDR1 is MNHEY and CDR2 is SMNVEV in the germline V gene (reference sequence). This CDR3 has 15 amino acids. Written as DNA, the CDR3 is TGTGCCAGCAGGAAGGGAACTAGCGAGTACAATGAGCAGTTCTTC. It encodes CASRKGTSEYNEQFF.

The chain uses TRBV5-1 and TRBJ2-1, with 7 bases matching TRBD2. V gave up 2 bases and J gave up 6 bases; unmatched junction bases: 11. CDR1 and CDR2 (germline): SGHRS, YFSETQ. The CDR3 is 16 residues long. The CDR3 bases are TGCGCCAGCAGCTTAGGAGAGGGAGGGCCCGGCAATGAGCAGTTCTTC. Translating it yields CASSLGEGGPGNEQFF.

V gene TRBV29-1 combines with J gene TRBJ2-3; 7 bases fit TRBD1. Germline V gives CDR1 SQVTM, CDR2 ANQGSEA. The V segment lost 1 base and the J segment 1 base; nucleotides outside the gene matches: 2. The CDR3 runs to 14 residues. As DNA, the CDR3 is TGCAGCGTTGAAGGAGACAGGGGCACAGATACGCAGTATTTT. This translates into CSVEGDRGTDTQYF.

V gene TRBV19 combines with J gene TRBJ1-2; D is unclear. The germline gives CDR1 LNHDA, CDR2 SQIVND (reference sequence). Trimming removed 2 bases from V and 4 bases from J, with 14 bases in between. CDR3 length: 15 amino acids. CDR3 sequence reads: CASSIRGLPTYGYTF. CDR3 DNA: TGTGCCAGTAGTATACGAGGGTTACCTACCTATGGCTACACCTTC.

The V gene is TRBV27, the J gene TRBJ2-3; 8 nucleotides line up with TRBD2. Trimming cost V 7 bases and J 3 bases; bases outside gene matches: 6. Germline V gives CDR1 MNHEY, CDR2 SMNVEV (reference sequence). CDR3 length: 14 amino acids. The CDR3 region is CASTLREGTDTQYF. The DNA of the CDR3 is TGTGCCAGCACCCTACGGGAGGGTACAGATACGCAGTATTTT.

The chain combines TRBV4-1 with TRBJ2-3; tentatively, D is TRBD2 (7 bases). This CDR3 has 16 amino acids. Germline assignment: CDR1 MGHRA and CDR2 YSYEKL. Between the trimmed V and J ends, which lost 4 bases and 2 bases, there was a span of 16 bases. DNA for the CDR3: TGCGCCAGCAGCCTGGATGCGGGGGCCCTCACAGATACGCAGTATTTT. Amino acids: CASSLDAGALTDTQYF.

The chain combines TRBV11-2 with TRBJ2-2; 7 bases are shared with TRBD2. The junction had 4 bases not matched to a gene; V was cut back by 4 bases and J by 2 bases. The CDR3 sequence is 15 residues long. From germline, CDR1 is SGHAT and CDR2 FQNNGV. CDR3 residues: CASSSQRGNTGELFF. In DNA form, the CDR3 reads TGTGCCAGCAGCTCCCAGCGGGGAAACACCGGGGAGCTGTTTTTT.

This chain uses TRBV5-1 with TRBJ2-2; 13 nucleotides agree with TRBD2. The junction had 3 bases not matched to a gene; V was cut back by 4 bases and J by 6 bases. From germline, CDR1 is SGHRS and CDR2 YFSETQ. CDR3 size: 15 residues. The CDR3 spells CASSTGLAGPGELFF. CDR3 bases: TGCGCCAGCAGCACGGGACTAGCGGGGCCCGGGGAGCTGTTTTTT.

The genes are TRBV19 and TRBJ2-3, with 15 bases lining up with TRBD2. V gave up 6 bases and J gave up 0 bases; unmatched junction bases: 7. CDR1 LNHDA and CDR2 SQIVND come from the germline V gene (reference sequence). CDR3 length: 18 amino acids. The CDR3 nucleotides read TGTGCCAGTAGGCGGGGACTAGCGGGGGGCCCTAGCACAGATACGCAGTATTTT. It specifies CASRRGLAGGPSTDTQYF. Based on the CDR3 plus reference TRBV19 and TRBJ2-3, the full variable domain is DGGITQSPKYLFRKEGQNVTLSCEQNLNHDAMYWYRQDPGQGLRLIYYSQIVNDFQKGDIAEGYSVSREKKESFPLTVTSAQKNPTAFYLCASRRGLAGGPSTDTQYFGPGTRLTVL.

The CDR3 DNA reads as TGTGCCAGCAGGTCCAGCTACGAGCAGTACTTC. Translation: CASRSSYEQYF. The chain links TRBV28 to TRBJ2-7, with no clear D. The V and J ends lost 6 bases and 3 bases respectively, with 6 bases between them. The germline gives CDR1 MDHEN, CDR2 SYDVKM. The CDR3 is made up of 11 amino acids. The full variable domain, in which reference TRBV28 and TRBJ2-7 provide the parts outside the CDR3, is DVKVTQSSRYLVKRTGEKVFLECVQDMDHENMFWYRQDPGLGLRLIYFSYDVKMKEKGDIPEGYSVSREKKERFSLILESASTNQTSMYLCASRSSYEQYFGPGTRLTVT.

The chain uses TRBV10-3 and TRBJ2-3; 8 bases line up with TRBD2. Trimming cost V 4 bases and J 7 bases; bases outside gene matches: 10. CDR3 size: 15 residues. Germline CDR1 reads ENHRY; CDR2 reads SYGVKD. DNA of the CDR3: TGTGCCATCAGTGCCACTAGCGGCCCCACTTATACGCAGTATTTT. Translation: CAISATSGPTYTQYF.

The V call is TRBV5-4, the J call TRBJ1-6, with TRBD1 identical over 7 bases. V gave up 4 bases and J gave up 9 bases; unmatched junction bases: 4. The CDR3 totals 13 residues. Looked up from germline, CDR1 is SGHNT and CDR2 is YYREEE (reference sequence). CDR3 in amino acids: CASSTPGGSPLHF. The CDR3 DNA is TGTGCCAGCAGCACCCCAGGGGGTTCACCCCTCCACTTT.

The rearrangement uses TRBV7-9 and TRBJ1-5; TRBD1 is a possible D gene (5 bases). Trimming cost V 5 bases and J 7 bases, with 15 bases left between them. CDR3 size: 14 residues. Germline values: CDR1 SEHNR, CDR2 FQNEAQ (reference sequence). This chain's CDR3 is CASSPQTGEQPQHF. In DNA form, the CDR3 reads TGTGCCAGCAGCCCGCAGACGGGGGAGCAGCCCCAGCATTTT.

The V and J genes are TRBV7-9 and TRBJ1-1, with 8 bases identical to TRBD1. Germline V gene data show CDR1 as SEHNR and CDR2 as FQNEAQ (reference sequence). CDR3 length equals 13 residues. V lost 4 bases and J lost 6; bases outside the gene matches: 4. The CDR3 DNA follows: TGTGCCAGCAGCTGGACAGGGACGGCTGAAGCTTTCTTT. Translated, it gives CASSWTGTAEAFF.

The chain uses TRBV19 and TRBJ1-2; D is possibly TRBD1 (5 bases). The V and J ends lost 3 bases and 0 bases respectively, with 11 bases between them. This CDR3 is 15 amino acids long. CDR1 is LNHDA, CDR2 SQIVND, per germline (reference sequence). This CDR3 is CASSIPGKTNYGYTF. DNA for the CDR3: TGTGCCAGTAGTATCCCAGGGAAGACTAACTATGGCTACACCTTC.

CDR3 in amino acids: CASSQGSGRAGETQYF. CDR3 nucleotides: TGTGCCAGCAGCCAAGGTAGCGGGAGGGCTGGCGAGACCCAGTACTTC. This chain joins TRBV7-2 and TRBJ2-5; 11 positions agree with TRBD2. There are 16 residues in the CDR3. Germline V gene sequence: CDR1 SGHTA, CDR2 FQGNSA. The V gene end was trimmed by 5 bases and the J gene end by 5 bases; junction bases not matched to a gene: 10.

The chain couples TRBV2 to TRBJ1-6, with 9 bases aligning to TRBD1. The CDR3 is 15 residues long. V lost 6 bases and J lost 6; bases outside the gene matches: 6. Germline CDR1 SNHLY, CDR2 FYNNEI. CDR3 coding DNA: TGTGCCAGCAGGGCGACAGGGGGTATTAATTCACCCCTCCACTTT. This sequence encodes CASRATGGINSPLHF.